This paragraph covers one T cell receptor beta chain sequence. In the original workflow: Nucleated cell number was recorded as an estimate derived from reference gene primer amplification. Clones were sequenced by immunoSEQ multiplex PCR, and TCRdb holds only the in-frame ones, with some missing. The D gene and trimming were derived from the DNA, and the V and J assignments and clone size from that table. The sample includes around 140,000 clones, roughly 84% of them seen just once. The V gene lost 5 bases and the J gene lost 4 bases, with 14 bases spanning the gap. The CDR3 extends over 14 amino acids. Germline CDR1 is SNHLY and CDR2 is FYNNEI. This entry belongs to a study of blood T cell repertoires in COVID-19. Study-wide context: Sample material is recorded as cDNA or gDNA derived from T cells, B-cell-depleted T cells, or PBMCs.

Cohorts were determined from participant-reported clinical history. Specimen: PBMCs or T cells enriched from blood (not recorded which). The chain combines TRBV2 with TRBJ1-1; D is undetermined. This sequence was found in a man aged 50 or older in a cohort exposed to, infected with or recovered from COVID-19 (not recorded which). CDR3 amino acids: CASSISVDVTEAFF. The CDR3 DNA is TGTGCCAGCAGTATATCGGTCGATGTCACTGAAGCTTTCTTT.